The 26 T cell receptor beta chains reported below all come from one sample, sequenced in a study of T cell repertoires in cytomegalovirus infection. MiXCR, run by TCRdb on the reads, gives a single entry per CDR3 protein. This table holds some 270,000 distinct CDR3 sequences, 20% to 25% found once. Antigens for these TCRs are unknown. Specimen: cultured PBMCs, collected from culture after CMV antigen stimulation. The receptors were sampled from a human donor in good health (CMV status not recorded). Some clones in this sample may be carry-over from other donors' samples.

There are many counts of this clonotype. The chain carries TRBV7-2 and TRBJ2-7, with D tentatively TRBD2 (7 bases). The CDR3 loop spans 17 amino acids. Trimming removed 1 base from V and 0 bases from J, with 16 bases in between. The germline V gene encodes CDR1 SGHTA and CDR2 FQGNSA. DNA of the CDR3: TGTGCCAGCAGCTTAGTAGGGGGGGAAGTAGGCTCCTACGAGCAGTACGTC. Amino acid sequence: CASSLVGGEVGSYEQYV.

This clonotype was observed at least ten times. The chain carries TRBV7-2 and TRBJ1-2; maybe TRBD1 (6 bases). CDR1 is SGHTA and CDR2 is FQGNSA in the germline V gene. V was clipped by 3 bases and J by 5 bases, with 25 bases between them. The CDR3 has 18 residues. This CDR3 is CASSLQPGMGALPYGYTF. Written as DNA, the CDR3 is TGTGCCAGCAGCTTGCAACCCGGGATGGGGGCCTTACCTTATGGCTACACCTTC.

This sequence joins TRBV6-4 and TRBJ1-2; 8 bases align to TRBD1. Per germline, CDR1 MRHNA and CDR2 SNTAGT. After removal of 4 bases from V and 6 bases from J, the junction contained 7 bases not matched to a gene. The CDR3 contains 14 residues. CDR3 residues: CASSALGQGDGYTF. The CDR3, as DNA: TGTGCCAGCAGTGCCCTCGGACAGGGAGATGGCTACACCTTC.

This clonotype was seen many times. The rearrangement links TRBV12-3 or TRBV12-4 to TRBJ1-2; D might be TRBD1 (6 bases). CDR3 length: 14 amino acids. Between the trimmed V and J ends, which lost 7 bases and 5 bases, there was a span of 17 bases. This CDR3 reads CASTLLGGSYGYTF. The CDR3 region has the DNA TGTGCCAGCACCCTGCTGGGGGGCAGTTATGGCTACACCTTC.

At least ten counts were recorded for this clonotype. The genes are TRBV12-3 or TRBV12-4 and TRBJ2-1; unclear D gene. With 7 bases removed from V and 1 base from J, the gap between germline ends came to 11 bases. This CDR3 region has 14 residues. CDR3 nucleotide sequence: TGTGCCAGCACCTCCGGTGGGTCCTACAATGAGCAGTTCTTC. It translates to CASTSGGSYNEQFF.

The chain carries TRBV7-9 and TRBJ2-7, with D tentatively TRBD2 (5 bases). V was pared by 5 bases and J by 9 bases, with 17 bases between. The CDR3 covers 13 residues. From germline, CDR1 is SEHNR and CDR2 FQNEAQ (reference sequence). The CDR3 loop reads CASSPNSGGWQYF. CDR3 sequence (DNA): TGTGCCAGCAGCCCAAACAGCGGTGGGTGGCAGTACTTC.

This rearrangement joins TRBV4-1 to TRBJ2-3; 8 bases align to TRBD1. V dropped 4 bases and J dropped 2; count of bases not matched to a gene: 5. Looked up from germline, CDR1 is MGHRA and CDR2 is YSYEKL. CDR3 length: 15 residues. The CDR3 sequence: CASSLGQGNTDTQYF. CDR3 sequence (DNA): TGCGCCAGCAGCCTCGGACAGGGAAACACAGATACGCAGTATTTT.

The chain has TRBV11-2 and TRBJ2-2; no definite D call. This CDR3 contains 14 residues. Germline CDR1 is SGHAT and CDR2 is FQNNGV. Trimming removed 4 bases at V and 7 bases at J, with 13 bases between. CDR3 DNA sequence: TGTGCCAGCAGCTCCACAATAGATCGCGGGGAGCTGTTTTTT. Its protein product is CASSSTIDRGELFF.

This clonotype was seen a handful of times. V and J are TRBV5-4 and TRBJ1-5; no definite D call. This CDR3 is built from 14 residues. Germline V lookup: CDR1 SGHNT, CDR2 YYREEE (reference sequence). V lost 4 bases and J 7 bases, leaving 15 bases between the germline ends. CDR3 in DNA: TGTGCCAGCAGCCCGGAACCGGGAACCCAGCCCCAGCATTTT. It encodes CASSPEPGTQPQHF.

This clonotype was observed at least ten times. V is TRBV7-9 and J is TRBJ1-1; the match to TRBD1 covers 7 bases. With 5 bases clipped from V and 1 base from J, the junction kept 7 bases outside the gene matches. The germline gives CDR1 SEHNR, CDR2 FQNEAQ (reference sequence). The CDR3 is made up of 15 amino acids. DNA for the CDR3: TGTGCCAGCAGCCCGAGGGACAGACCGAACACTGAAGCTTTCTTT. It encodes CASSPRDRPNTEAFF.

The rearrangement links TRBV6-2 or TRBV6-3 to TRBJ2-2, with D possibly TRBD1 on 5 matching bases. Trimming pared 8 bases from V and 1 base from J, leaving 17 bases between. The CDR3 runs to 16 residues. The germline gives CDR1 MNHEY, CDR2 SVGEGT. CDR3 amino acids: CASLERSGQNTGELFF. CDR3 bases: TGTGCCAGCCTAGAGAGATCAGGACAGAACACCGGGGAGCTGTTTTTT.

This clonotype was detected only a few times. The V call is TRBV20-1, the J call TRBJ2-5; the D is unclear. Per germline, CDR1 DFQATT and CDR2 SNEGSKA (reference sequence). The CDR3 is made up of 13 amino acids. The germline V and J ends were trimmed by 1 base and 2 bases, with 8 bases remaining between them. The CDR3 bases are TGCAGTGCTAGAGGTCAAGGACAAGAGACCCAGTACTTC. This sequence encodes CSARGQGQETQYF.

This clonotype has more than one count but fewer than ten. As DNA, the CDR3 is TGTGCCAGCAGTCCCGGTCCCTTTATATATAGCAATCAGCCCCAGCATTTT. It encodes CASSPGPFIYSNQPQHF. The V gene is TRBV12-3 or TRBV12-4, the J gene TRBJ1-5; unclear D gene. The V gene lost 5 bases and the J gene lost 0 bases, with 17 bases spanning the gap. The CDR3 length is 17 residues.

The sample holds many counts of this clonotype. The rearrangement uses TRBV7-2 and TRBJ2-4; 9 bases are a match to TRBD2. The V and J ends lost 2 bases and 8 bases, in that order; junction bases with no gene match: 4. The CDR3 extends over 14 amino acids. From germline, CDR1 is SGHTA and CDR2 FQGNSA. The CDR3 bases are TGTGCCAGCAGCTTATCGGCGGGAGGGGACATTCAGTACTTC. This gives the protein CASSLSAGGDIQYF.

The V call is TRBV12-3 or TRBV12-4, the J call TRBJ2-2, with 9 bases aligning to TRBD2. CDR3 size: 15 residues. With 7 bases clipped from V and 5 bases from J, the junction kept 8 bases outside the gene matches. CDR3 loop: CASNPSGRRTGELFF. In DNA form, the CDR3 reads TGTGCCAGCAACCCCAGCGGGAGGAGGACCGGGGAGCTGTTTTTT.

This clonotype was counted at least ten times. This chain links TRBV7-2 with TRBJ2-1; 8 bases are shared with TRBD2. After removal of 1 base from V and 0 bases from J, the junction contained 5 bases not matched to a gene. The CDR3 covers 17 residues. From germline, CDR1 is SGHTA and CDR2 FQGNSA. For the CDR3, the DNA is TGTGCCAGCAGCTTAGGGGCGGGGGGTAGCTCCTACAATGAGCAGTTCTTC. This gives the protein CASSLGAGGSSYNEQFF.

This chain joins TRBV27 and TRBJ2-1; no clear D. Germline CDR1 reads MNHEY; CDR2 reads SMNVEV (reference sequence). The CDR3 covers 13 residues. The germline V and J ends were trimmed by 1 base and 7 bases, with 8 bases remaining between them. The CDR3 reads CASSLLGWNEQFF. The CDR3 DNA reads TGTGCCAGCAGTTTATTGGGTTGGAATGAGCAGTTCTTC.

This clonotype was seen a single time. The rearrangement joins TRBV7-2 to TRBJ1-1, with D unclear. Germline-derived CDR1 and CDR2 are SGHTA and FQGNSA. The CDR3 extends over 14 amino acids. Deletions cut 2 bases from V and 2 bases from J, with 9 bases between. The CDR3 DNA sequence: TGTGCCAGCAGCTTAAATCCGGGTAACACTGAAGCTTTCTTT. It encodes CASSLNPGNTEAFF.

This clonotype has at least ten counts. The CDR3 spells CASSPEAGTNEKLFF. The CDR3 bases are TGTGCCAGCAGTCCAGAAGCCGGAACTAATGAAAAACTGTTTTTT. The chain recombines TRBV12-3 or TRBV12-4 with TRBJ1-4; D is ambiguous. V was cut by 5 bases and J by 1 base, with 11 bases left in between. The CDR3 has 15 amino acids.

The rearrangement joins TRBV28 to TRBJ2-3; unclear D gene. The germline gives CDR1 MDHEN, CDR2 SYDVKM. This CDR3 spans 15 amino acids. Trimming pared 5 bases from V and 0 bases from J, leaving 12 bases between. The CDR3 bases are TGTGCCAGCAGTCATCAGACGTCTAGCACAGATACGCAGTATTTT. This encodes CASSHQTSSTDTQYF.

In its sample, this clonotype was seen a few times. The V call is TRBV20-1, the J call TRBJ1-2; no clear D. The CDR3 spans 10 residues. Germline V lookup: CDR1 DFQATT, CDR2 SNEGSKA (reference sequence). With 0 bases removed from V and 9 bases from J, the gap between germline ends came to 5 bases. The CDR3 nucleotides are TGCAGTGCTAGAGAGAGAAGCTACACCTTC. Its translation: CSARERSYTF.

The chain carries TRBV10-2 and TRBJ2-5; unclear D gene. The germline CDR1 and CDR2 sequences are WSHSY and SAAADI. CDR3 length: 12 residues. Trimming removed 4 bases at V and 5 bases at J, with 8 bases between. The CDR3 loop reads CASSVFLETQYF. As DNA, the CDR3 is TGCGCCAGCAGTGTTTTCTTGGAGACCCAGTACTTC.

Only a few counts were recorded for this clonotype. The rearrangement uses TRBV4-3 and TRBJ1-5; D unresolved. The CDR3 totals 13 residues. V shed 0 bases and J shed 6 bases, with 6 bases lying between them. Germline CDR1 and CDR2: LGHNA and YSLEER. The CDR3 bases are TGCGCCAGCAGCCAAGATCTGGGTCAGCCCCAGCATTTT. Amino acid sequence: CASSQDLGQPQHF.

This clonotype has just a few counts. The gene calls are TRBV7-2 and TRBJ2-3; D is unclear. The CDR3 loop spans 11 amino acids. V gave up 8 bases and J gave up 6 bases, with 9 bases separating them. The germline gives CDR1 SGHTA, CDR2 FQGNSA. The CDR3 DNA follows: TGTGCCAGCGCCAACGCGGATACGCAGTATTTT. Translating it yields CASANADTQYF.

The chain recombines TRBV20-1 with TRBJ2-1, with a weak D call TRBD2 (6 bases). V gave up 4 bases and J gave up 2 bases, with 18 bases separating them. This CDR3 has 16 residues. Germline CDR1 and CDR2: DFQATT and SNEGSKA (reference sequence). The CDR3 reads CSATPPLAKTYNEQFF. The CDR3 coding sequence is TGCAGTGCTACCCCCCCTCTAGCGAAGACCTACAATGAGCAGTTCTTC.

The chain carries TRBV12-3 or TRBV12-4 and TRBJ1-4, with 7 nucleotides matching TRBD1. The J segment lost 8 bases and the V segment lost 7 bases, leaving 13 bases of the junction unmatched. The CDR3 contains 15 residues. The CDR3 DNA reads TGTGCCAGCAATCTAGGGACAGAGGGCGAGGAAAAACTGTTTTTT. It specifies CASNLGTEGEEKLFF.